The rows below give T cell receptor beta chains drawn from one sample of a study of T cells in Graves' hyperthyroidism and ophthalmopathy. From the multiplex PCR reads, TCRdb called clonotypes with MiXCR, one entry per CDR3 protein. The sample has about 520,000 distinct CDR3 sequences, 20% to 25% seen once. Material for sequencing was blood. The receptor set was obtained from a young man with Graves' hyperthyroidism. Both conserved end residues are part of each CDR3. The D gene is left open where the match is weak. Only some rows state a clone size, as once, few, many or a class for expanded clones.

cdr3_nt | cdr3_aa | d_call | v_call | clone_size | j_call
TGTGCCAGCAGTTACTCCAAGACAGGGGGCCATGGCTACACCTTC | CASSYSKTGGHGYTF | TRBD1 | TRBV6-5 | many | TRBJ1-2
TGTGCCAGCAGCTTCACTAACCAGAACACTGAAGCTTCCTTT | CASSFTNQNTEASF | NA | TRBV5-5 | NA | TRBJ1-1
TGTGCCAGCATCGCAGGGTACACCGGGGAGCTGTTTTTT | CASIAGYTGELFF | NA | TRBV12-3/TRBV12-4 | NA | TRBJ2-2
TGTGCCAGCCGGGACAGGGAAGAGACCCGGCACTTC | CASRDREETRHF | TRBD1 | TRBV28 | NA | TRBJ2-5
TGTGCCAGCAGCGGATCGGGACAGGCAGTACTAGGCTACACCTTC | CASSGSGQAVLGYTF | TRBD1 | TRBV12-3/TRBV12-4 | many | TRBJ1-2
TGTGCCAGCGACACAGGGACCGGGGAGCTGTTTTTT | CASDTGTGELFF | NA | TRBV7-9 | NA | TRBJ2-2
TGTGCCAGCGTGAGCTCTGGGGCCAACGTCCTGACTTTC | CASVSSGANVLTF | NA | TRBV6-1 | once | TRBJ2-6
TGCGCCAGCAGCCAAAAGGGGAGCGGTCCCTACGAGCAGTACTTC | CASSQKGSGPYEQYF | NA | TRBV4-1 | few | TRBJ2-7
TGTGCCAGCGCGGGGGGGTCCGGGGAGCTGTTTTTT | CASAGGSGELFF | TRBD2 | TRBV28 | many | TRBJ2-2
TGTGCCAGCAGCCCCCCCGGGGGCCAAGAGACCCAGTACTTC | CASSPPGGQETQYF | NA | TRBV12-3/TRBV12-4 | many | TRBJ2-5
TGTGCCAGCAGCGCAGGGGAAGCCTACGAGCAGTACTTC | CASSAGEAYEQYF | NA | TRBV6-1 | NA | TRBJ2-7
TGCAGTGCGTCGGGACGCACCTCTGGGGCCAACGTCCTGACTTTC | CSASGRTSGANVLTF | NA | TRBV20-1 | few | TRBJ2-6
TGTGCCAGCAGTTTTCTTCGGGGCACCGGGGAGCTGTTTTTT | CASSFLRGTGELFF | NA | TRBV28 | many | TRBJ2-2
TGTGCCAGCAGCCAAAGCCAGGAGACCCAGTACTTC | CASSQSQETQYF | NA | TRBV7-2 | many | TRBJ2-5